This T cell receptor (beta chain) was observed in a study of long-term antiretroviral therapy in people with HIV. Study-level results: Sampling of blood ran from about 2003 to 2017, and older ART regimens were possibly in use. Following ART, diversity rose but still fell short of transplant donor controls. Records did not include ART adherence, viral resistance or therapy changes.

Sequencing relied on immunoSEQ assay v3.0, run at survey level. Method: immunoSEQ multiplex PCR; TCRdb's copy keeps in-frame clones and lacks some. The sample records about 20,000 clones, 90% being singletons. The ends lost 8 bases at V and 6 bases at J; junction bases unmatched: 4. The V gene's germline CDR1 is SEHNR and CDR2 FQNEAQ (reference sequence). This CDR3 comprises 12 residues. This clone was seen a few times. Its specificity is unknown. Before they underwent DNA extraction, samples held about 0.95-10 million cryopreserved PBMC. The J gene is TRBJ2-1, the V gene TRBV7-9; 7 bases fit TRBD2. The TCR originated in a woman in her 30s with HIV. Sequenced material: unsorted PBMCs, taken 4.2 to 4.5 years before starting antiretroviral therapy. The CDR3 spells CASVPGGNEQFF. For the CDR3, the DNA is TGTGCCAGCGTGCCGGGGGGCAATGAGCAGTTCTTC.